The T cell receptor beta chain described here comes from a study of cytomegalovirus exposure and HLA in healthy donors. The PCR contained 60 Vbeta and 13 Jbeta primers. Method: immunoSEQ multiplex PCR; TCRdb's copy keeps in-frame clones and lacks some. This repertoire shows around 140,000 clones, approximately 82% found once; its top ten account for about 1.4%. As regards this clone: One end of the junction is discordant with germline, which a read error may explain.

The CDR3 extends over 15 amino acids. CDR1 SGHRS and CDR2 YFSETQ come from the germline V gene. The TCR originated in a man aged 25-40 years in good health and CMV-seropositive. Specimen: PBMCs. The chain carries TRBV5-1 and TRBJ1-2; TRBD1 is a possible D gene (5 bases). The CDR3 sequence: CASSPGEGAAYGYAF. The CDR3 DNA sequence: TGCGCCAGCAGCCCGGGGGAGGGTGCTGCCTATGGCTACGCCTTC.